Described below is a single T cell receptor (beta chain) sequence and its context. This clone was detected a few times. No antigen is known for it. Base qualities were left out, and no much larger clone turns up one base away. The EasySep Human CD8+ T Cell Enrichment Kit was used on day 10 to isolate CD8+ T cells from every culture. From its cysteine to its phenylalanine, the CDR3 spans 15 amino acids. Only the CDR3 region is kept as DNA, spanning 45 bases read in frame from base 1. V is cut by 0 bases and J by 4 bases, and the space between the germline ends is 9 bases. The germline V gene gives CDR1 as KGHSH and CDR2 as LQKENI. These data belong to a study of CD8 T cell repertoires and HIV-1 epitope variants (dated by TCRdb to about 2020). Some background on the complete study: In separate culture wells, T cells were stimulated with each of twenty-five peptides that represented autologous and known Gag and Nef epitope variants. A CMV, EBV and flu peptide pool, the Ebola AY9 epitope as negative control, and a no-peptide well were included as control conditions. The epitopes tested were three Gag epitope families plus Nef HW9 and YT9. T cells were enriched with the EasySep Human T Cell Enrichment Kit and co-cultured with equal numbers of autologous T cell-negative cells as antigen-presenting cells. The cultures were grown for more than 9 days in IMDM with gentamicin, and half of the media was changed on days 3 and 7 with IL-2, IL-7 and IL-15 added. A 1M T cell aliquot was kept as an uncultured baseline condition, separate from the approximately 87 T cell cultures. A total of some 83 T cell cultures were run, with each culture condition done in triplicate except for one peptide, which was done in duplicate.

Sequencing of TCR beta CDR3 regions was done on the immunoSEQ platform at survey depth. The QIAamp DNA micro kit was used to extract genomic DNA from every cultured and uncultured CD8+ T cell population. The original methods were these. Samples with fewer than 5,000 productive reads were excluded, resulting in the removal of about 6% of the 75 HIV peptide-stimulated cultures. Sequences were trimmed to CDR3 by a MANAFEST web app, and nonproductive sequences, CDR3s under 5 amino acids, and sequences not starting with C or ending with F/W were removed. Clonotypes were classified as antigen-specific only if expansion was observed in at least 2 of 3 replicates versus the no-peptide control at FDR 0.01, only within one epitope family. A specific clonotype also had to show a frequency at least fivefold higher than in wells stimulated with peptides from other epitope families. Held by TCRdb, this immuneACCESS table contains in-frame sequences only and omits some clones. Under half of the omission traces to an unresolved V gene where checked; the cause of the rest is unknown. V, J and clone size reflect that table, while D and trimming were determined from the DNA. Here the sample has thousands of clones; over 55% occur a single time. Approximately 40% of the sample is held by the ten biggest clonotypes.

Broader findings and caveats from the paper: The study identified under ten antigen-specific TCR beta clonotypes, more than five of which appeared to be cross-reactive for autologous or known escape epitope variants. The Nef KF9 family was recognized by five clonotypes and the HW9 family by one, and no responses to the TAALDMSHF plasma variant were observed. The assay could identify only TCR beta chains and pointed to proliferation in response to antigen, not to T cell function or cytokine profile.

Material for sequencing was cultured CD8+ T cells derived from PBMCs. The chain joins TRBV18 to TRBJ2-2; the D gene assignment is ambiguous. The sequence came from a male donor with HIV. The DNA sequence reads TGTGCCAGCTCACCACCGTTACTTCGCACCGGGGAGCTGTTTTTT. This yields the protein CASSPPLLRTGELFF.